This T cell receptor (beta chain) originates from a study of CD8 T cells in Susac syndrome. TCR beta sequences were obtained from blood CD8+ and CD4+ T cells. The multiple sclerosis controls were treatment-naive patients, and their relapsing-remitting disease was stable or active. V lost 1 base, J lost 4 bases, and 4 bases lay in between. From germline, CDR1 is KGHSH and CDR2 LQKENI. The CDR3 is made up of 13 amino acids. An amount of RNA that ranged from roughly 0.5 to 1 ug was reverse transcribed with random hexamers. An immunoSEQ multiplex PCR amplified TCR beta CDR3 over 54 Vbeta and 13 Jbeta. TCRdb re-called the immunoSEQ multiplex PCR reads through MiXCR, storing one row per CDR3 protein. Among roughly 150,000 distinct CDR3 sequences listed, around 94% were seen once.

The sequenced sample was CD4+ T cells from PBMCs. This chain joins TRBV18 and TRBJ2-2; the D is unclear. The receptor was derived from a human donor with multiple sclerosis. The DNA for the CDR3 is TGTGCCAGCTCACCACTCAGCACCGGGGAGCTGTTTTTT. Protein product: CASSPLSTGELFF.